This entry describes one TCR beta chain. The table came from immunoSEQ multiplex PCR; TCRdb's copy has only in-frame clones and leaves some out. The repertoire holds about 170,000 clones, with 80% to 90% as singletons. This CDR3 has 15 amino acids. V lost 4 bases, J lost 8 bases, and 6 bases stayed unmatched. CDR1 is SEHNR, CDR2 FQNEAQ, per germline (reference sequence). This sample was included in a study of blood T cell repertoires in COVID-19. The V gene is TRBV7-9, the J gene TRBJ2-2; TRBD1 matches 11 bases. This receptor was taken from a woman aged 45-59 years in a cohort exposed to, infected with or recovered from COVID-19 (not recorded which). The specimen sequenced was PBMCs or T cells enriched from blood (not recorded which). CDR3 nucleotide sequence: TGTGCCAGCAGCTCTGGACAGGGGGCGCAAGGGGAGCTGTTTTTT. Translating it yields CASSSGQGAQGELFF. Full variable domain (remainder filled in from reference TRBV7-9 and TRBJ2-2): DTGVSQNPRHKITKRGQNVTFRCDPISEHNRLYWYRQTLGQGPEFLTYFQNEAQLEKSRLLSDRFSAERPKGSFSTLEIQRTEQGDSAMYLCASSSGQGAQGELFFGEGSRLTVL.